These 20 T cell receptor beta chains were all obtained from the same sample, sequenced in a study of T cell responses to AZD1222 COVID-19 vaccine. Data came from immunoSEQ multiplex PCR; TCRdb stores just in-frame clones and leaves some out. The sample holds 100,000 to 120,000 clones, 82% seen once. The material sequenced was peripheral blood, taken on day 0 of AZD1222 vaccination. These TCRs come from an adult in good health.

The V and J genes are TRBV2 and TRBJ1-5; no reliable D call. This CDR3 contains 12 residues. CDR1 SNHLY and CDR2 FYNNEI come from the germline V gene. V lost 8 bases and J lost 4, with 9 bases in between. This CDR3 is CASQMGNQPQHF. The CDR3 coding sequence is TGTGCCAGCCAAATGGGGAATCAGCCCCAGCATTTT. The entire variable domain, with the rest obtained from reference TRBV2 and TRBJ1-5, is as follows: EPEVTQTPSHQVTQMGQEVILRCVPISNHLYFYWYRQILGQKVEFLVSFYNNEISEKSEIFDDQFSVERPDGSNFTLKIRSTKLEDSAMYFCASQMGNQPQHFGDGTRLSIL.

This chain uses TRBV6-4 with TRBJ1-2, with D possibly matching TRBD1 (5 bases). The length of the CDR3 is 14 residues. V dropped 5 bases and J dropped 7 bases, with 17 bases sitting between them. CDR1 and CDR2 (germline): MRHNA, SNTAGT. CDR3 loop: CASSPSQGIGGYTF. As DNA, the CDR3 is TGTGCCAGCAGTCCGTCTCAGGGAATCGGTGGCTACACCTTC.

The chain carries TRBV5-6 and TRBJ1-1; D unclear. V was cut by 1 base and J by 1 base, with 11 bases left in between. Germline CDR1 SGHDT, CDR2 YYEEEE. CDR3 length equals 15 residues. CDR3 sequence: CASSLYGGENTEAFF. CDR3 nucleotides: TGTGCCAGCAGCTTGTATGGCGGTGAGAACACTGAAGCTTTCTTT.

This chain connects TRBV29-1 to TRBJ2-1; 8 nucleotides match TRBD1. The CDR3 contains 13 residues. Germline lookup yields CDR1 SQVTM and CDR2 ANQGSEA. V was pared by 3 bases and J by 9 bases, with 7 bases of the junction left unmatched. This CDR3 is CSVEGQGAGEQFF. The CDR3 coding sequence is TGCAGCGTTGAGGGGCAGGGGGCAGGTGAGCAGTTCTTC.

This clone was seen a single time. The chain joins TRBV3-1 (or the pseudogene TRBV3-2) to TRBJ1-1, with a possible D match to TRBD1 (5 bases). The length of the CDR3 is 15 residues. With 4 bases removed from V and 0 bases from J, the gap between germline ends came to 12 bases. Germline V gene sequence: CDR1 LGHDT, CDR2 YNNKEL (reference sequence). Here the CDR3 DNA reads TGTGCCAGCAGCCCCTGGGCGGGGGTGAACACTGAAGCTTTCTTT. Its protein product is CASSPWAGVNTEAFF.

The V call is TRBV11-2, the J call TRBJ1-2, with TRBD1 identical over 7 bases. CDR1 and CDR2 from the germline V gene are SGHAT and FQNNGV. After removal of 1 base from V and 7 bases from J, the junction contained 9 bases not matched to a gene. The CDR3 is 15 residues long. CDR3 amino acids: CASSLVFRGAVGYTF. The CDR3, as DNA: TGTGCCAGCAGCTTAGTGTTCAGGGGGGCAGTTGGCTACACCTTC.

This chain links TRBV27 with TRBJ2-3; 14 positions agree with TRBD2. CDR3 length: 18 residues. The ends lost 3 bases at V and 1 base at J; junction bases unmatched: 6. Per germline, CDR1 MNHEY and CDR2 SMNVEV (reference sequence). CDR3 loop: CASSLTSGGAHGTDTQYF. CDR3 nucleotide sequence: TGTGCCAGCAGTTTGACTAGCGGGGGGGCCCATGGCACAGATACGCAGTATTTT.

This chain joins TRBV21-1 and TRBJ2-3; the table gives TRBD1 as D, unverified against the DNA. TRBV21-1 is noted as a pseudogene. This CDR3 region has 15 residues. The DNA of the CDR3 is TGTGCCAGCCCCAAGGACAGGGAACTCACAGATACGCAGTATTTT. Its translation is CASPKDRELTDTQYF.

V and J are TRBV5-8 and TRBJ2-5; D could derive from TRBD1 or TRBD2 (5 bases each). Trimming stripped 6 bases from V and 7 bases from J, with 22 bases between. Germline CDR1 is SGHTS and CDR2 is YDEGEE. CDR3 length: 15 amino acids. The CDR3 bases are TGTGCCAGCACCGCCGGGACCAGGAATAGTGGGACCCAGTACTTC. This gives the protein CASTAGTRNSGTQYF.

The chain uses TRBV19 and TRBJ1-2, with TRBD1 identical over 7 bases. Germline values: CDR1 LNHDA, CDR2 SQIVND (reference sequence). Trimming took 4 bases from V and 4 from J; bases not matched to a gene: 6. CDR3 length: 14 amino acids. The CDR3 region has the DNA TGTGCCAGTAGTACCATGGACAGGCCCTATGGCTACACCTTC. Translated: CASSTMDRPYGYTF.

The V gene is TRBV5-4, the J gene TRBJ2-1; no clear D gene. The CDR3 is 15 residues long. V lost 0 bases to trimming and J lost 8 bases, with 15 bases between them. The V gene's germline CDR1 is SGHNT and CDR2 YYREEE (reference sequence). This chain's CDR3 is CASSLAQLGQDEQFF. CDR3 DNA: TGTGCCAGCAGCTTGGCCCAGCTAGGTCAGGATGAGCAGTTCTTC.

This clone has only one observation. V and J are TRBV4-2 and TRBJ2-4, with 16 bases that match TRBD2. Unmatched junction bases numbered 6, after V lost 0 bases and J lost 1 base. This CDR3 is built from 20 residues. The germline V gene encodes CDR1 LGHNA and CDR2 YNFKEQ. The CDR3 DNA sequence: TGTGCCAGCAGCCAAGATTGGGGACTAGCGGGGGGGCTCGCCAAAAACATTCAGTACTTC. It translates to CASSQDWGLAGGLAKNIQYF.

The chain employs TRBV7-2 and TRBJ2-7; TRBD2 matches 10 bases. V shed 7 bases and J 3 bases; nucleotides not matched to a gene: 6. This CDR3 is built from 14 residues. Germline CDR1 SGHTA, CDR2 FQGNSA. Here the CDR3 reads CASNLAGVVYEQYF. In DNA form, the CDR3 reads TGTGCCAGCAACCTAGCGGGGGTGGTCTACGAGCAGTACTTC.

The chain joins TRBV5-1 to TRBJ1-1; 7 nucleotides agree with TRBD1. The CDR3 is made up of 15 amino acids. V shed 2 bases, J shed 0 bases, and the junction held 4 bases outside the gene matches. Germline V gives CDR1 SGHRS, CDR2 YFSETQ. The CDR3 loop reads CASSFSGTVNTEAFF. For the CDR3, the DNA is TGCGCCAGCAGCTTTTCCGGGACAGTGAACACTGAAGCTTTCTTT. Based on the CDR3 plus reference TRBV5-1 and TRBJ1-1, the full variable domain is KAGVTQTPRYLIKTRGQQVTLSCSPISGHRSVSWYQQTPGQGLQFLFEYFSETQRNKGNFPGRFSGRQFSNSRSEMNVSTLELGDSALYLCASSFSGTVNTEAFFGQGTRLTVV.

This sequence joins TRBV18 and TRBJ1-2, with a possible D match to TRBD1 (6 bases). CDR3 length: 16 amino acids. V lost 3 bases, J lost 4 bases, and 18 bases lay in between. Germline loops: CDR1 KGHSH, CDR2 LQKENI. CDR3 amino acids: CASSPSTHTTGYGYTF. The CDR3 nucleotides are TGTGCCAGCTCACCTTCGACCCACACGACAGGCTATGGCTACACCTTC.

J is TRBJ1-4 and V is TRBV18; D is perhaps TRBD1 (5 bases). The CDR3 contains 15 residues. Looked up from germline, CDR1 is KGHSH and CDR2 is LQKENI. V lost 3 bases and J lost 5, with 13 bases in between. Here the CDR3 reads CASSPSAGRNEKLFF. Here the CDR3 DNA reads TGTGCCAGCTCACCGTCAGCAGGGAGAAATGAAAAACTGTTTTTT.

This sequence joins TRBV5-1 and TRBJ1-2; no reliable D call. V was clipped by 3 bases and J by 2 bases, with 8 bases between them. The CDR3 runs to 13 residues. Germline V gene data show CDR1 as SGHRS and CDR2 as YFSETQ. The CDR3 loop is CASSYDGNYGYTF. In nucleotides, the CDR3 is TGCGCCAGCAGCTACGACGGAAACTATGGCTACACCTTC.

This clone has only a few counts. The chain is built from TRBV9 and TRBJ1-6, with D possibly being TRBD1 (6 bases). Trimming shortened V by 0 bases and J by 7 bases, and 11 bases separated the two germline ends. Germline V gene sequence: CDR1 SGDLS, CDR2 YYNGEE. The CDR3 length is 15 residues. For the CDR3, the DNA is TGTGCCAGCAGCGTAGGGGGGGCTGTGAATTCACCCCTCCACTTT. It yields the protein CASSVGGAVNSPLHF.

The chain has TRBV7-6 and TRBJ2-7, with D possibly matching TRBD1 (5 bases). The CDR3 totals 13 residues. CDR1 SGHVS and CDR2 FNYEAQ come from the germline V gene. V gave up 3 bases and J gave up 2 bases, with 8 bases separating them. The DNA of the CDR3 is TGTGCCAGCAGCTTCGGCAGGGCCTACGAGCAGTACTTC. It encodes CASSFGRAYEQYF.

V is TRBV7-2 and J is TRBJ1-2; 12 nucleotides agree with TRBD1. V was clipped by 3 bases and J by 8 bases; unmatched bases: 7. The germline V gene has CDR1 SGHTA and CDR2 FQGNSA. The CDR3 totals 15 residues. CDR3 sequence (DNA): TGTGCCAGCAGCTTGGGACAGGGGGCCGGGAAAGGCTACACCTTC. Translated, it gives CASSLGQGAGKGYTF.